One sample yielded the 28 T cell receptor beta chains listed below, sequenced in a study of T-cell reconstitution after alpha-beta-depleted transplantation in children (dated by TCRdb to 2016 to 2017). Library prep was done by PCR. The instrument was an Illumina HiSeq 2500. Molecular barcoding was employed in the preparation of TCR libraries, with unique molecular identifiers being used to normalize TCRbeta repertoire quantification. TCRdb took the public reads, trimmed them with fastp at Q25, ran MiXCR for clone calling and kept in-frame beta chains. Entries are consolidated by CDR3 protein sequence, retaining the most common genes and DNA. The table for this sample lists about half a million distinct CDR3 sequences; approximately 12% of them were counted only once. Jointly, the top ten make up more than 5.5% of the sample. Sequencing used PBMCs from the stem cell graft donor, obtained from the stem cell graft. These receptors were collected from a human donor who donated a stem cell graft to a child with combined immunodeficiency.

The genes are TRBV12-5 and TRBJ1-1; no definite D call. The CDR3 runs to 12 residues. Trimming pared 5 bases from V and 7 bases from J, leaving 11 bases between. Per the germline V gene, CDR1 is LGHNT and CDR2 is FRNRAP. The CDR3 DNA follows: TGTGCTAGTGGTACGGGGTTAGGTGAAGCTTTCTTT. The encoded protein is CASGTGLGEAFF.

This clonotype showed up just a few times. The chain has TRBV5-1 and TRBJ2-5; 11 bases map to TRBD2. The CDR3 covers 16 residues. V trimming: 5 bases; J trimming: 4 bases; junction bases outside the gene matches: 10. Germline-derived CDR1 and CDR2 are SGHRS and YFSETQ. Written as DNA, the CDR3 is TGCGCCAGCAGTCCCTATAGCGGGGGGGCCGGAGAGACCCAGTACTTC. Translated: CASSPYSGGAGETQYF.

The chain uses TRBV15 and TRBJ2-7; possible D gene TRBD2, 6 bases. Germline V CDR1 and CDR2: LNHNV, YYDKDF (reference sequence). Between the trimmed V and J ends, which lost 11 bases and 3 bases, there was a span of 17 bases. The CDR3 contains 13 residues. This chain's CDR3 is CAPWRPGGYEQYF. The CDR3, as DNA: TGTGCCCCGTGGAGGCCCGGGGGCTACGAGCAGTACTTC.

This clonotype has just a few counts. The DNA of the CDR3 is TGTGCCAGCAGTTTCTCAGGAACTAACTATGGCTACACCTTC. Its translation is CASSFSGTNYGYTF. The chain couples TRBV12-3 or TRBV12-4 to TRBJ1-2; D is uncertain. Trimming took 3 bases from V and 0 from J, leaving 8 bases between them. The CDR3 extends over 14 amino acids.

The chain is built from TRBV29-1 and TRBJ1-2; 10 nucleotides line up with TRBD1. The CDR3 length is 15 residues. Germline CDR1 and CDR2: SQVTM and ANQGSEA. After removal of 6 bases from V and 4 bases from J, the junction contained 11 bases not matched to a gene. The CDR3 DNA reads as TGCAGCGTAGAAACCGGACAGGGGGGGAGCTATGGCTACACCTTC. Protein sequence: CSVETGQGGSYGYTF.

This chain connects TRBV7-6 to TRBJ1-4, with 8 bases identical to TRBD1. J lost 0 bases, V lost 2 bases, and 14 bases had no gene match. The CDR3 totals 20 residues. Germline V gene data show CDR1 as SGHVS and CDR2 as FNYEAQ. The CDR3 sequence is CASSLRPGGHPPSTNEKLFF. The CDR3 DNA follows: TGTGCCAGCAGCTTAAGACCAGGGGGCCATCCCCCATCAACTAATGAAAAACTGTTTTTT.

CDR3 bases: TGTGCCAGCAGGGGCGGGACAGCCGGGGAGCTGTTTTTT. Amino acid sequence: CASRGGTAGELFF. This chain joins TRBV5-5 and TRBJ2-2; D might be TRBD1 (7 bases). Trimming took off 5 bases at V and 6 bases at J, with 11 bases between the two ends. The CDR3 has 13 residues. The germline gives CDR1 SGHKS, CDR2 YYEKEE (reference sequence).

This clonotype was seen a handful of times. CDR3 sequence (DNA): TGTGCCAGCAGTTTACAGGGAGTCCACGAGCAGTACTTC. Its protein product is CASSLQGVHEQYF. The rearrangement uses TRBV28 and TRBJ2-7; D tentatively fits TRBD1 or TRBD2 (5 bases each). CDR1 MDHEN and CDR2 SYDVKM come from the germline V gene. V lost 2 bases to trimming and J lost 5 bases, with 10 bases between them. CDR3 length: 13 residues.

The CDR3 DNA reads as TGCGCCAGCAGCCACGGGACAGGGTTGATCGGGGAGCTGTTTTTT. It specifies CASSHGTGLIGELFF. The chain links TRBV4-3 to TRBJ2-2, with 9 bases identical to TRBD1. Germline CDR1 reads LGHNA; CDR2 reads YSLEER. This CDR3 spans 15 amino acids. V dropped 3 bases and J dropped 7; count of bases not matched to a gene: 6.

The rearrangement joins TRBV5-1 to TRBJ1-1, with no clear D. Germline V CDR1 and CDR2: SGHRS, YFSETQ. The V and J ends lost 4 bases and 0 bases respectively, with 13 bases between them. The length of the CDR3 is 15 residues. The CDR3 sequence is CASSNHKDLNTEAFF. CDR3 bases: TGCGCCAGCAGCAACCACAAAGATCTGAACACTGAAGCTTTCTTT. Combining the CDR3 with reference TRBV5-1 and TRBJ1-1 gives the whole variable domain KAGVTQTPRYLIKTRGQQVTLSCSPISGHRSVSWYQQTPGQGLQFLFEYFSETQRNKGNFPGRFSGRQFSNSRSEMNVSTLELGDSALYLCASSNHKDLNTEAFFGQGTRLTVV.

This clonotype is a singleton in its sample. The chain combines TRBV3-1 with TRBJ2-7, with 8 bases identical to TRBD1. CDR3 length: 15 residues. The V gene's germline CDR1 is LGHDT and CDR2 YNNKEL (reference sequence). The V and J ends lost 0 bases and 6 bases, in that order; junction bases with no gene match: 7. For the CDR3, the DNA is TGTGCCAGCAGCCAAGACCCGGGACAGGTTGGCGAGCAGTACTTC. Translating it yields CASSQDPGQVGEQYF.

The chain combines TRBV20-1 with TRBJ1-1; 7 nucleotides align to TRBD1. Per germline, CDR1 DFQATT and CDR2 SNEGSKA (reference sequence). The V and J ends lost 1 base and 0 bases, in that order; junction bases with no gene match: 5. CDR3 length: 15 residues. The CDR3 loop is CSARVAGGLNTEAFF. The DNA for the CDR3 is TGCAGTGCTAGAGTGGCAGGGGGTTTGAACACTGAAGCTTTCTTT.

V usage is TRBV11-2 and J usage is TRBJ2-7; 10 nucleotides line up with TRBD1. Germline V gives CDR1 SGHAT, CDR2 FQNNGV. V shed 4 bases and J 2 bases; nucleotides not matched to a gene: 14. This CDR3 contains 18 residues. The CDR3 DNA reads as TGTGCCAGCAGCTCCGACACCTACCCGGGACAGGGGCCCTACGAGCAGTACTTC. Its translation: CASSSDTYPGQGPYEQYF.

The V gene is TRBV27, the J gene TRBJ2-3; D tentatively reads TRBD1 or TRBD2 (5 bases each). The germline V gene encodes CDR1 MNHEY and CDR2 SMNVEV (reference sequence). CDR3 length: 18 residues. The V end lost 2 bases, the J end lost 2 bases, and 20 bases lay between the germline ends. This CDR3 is CASSLTQLVGHTTDTQYF. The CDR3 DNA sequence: TGTGCCAGCAGTTTAACCCAACTAGTCGGACATACCACAGATACGCAGTATTTT.

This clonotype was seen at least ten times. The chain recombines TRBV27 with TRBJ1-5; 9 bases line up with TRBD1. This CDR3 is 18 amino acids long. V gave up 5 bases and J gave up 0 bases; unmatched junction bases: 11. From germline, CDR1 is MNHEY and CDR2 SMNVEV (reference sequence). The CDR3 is CASSTYRGRRYSNQPQHF. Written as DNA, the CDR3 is TGTGCCAGCAGTACGTACAGGGGGCGTAGGTATAGCAATCAGCCCCAGCATTTT.

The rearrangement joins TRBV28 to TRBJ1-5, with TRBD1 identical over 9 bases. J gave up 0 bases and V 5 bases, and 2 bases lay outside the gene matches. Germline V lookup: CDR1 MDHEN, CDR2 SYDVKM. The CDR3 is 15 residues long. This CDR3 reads CASSKTGGSNQPQHF. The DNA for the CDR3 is TGTGCCAGCAGTAAGACAGGGGGTAGCAATCAGCCCCAGCATTTT.

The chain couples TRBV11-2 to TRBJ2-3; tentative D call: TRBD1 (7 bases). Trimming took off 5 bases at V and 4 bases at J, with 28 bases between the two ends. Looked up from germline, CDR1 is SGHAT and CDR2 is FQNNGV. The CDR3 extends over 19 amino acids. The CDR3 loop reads CASSHVQGVLADPADTQYF. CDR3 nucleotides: TGTGCCAGCAGCCACGTGCAGGGGGTTTTAGCGGACCCAGCAGATACGCAGTATTTT. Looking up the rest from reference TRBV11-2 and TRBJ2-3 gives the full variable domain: EAGVAQSPRYKIIEKRQSVAFWCNPISGHATLYWYQQILGQGPKLLIQFQNNGVVDDSQLPKDRFSAERLKGVDSTLKIQPAKLEDSAVYLCASSHVQGVLADPADTQYFGPGTRLTVL.

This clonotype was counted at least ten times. This CDR3 reads CSAWVGGTDTQYF. As DNA, the CDR3 is TGCAGTGCCTGGGTGGGGGGAACAGATACGCAGTATTTT. The chain uses TRBV20-1 and TRBJ2-3; possibly TRBD2 for D (6 bases). V was pared by 6 bases and J by 3 bases, with 13 bases between. Germline loops: CDR1 DFQATT, CDR2 SNEGSKA (reference sequence). The CDR3 runs 13 residues.

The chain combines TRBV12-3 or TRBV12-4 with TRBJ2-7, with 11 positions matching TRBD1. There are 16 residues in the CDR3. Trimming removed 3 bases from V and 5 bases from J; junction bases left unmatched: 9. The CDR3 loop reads CASSFTPGQGGHEQYF. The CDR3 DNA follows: TGTGCCAGCAGTTTCACCCCGGGACAGGGGGGTCACGAGCAGTACTTC.

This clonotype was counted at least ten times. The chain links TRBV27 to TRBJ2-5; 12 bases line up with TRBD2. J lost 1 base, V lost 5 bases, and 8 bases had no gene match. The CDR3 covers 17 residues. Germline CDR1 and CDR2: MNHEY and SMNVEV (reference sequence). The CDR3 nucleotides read TGTGCCAGCAGTGGACGGACTAGCGGGGACTTCCAAGAGACCCAGTACTTC. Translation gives CASSGRTSGDFQETQYF.

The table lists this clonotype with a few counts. The CDR3 here is CASSQGTLRFYNEQFF. The DNA of the CDR3 is TGCGCCAGCAGCCAAGGAACCCTGCGTTTCTACAATGAGCAGTTCTTC. The chain is built from TRBV4-3 and TRBJ2-1, with unresolved D. Trimming pared 1 base from V and 3 bases from J, leaving 13 bases between. Germline V lookup: CDR1 LGHNA, CDR2 YSLEER. The CDR3 has 16 amino acids.

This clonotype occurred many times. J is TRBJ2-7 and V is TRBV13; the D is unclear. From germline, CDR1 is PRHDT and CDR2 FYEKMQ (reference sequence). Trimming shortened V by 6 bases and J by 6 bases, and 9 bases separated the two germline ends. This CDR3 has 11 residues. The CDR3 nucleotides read TGTGCCAGCAGTTCTGACCGCGAGCAGTACTTC. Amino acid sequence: CASSSDREQYF.

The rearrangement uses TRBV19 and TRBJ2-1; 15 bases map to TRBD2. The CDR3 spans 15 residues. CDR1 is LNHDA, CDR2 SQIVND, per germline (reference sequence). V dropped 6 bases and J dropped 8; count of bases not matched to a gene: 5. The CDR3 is CASSRTSGRGHEQFF. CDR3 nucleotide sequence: TGTGCCAGTAGCCGGACTAGCGGGAGGGGCCATGAGCAGTTCTTC.

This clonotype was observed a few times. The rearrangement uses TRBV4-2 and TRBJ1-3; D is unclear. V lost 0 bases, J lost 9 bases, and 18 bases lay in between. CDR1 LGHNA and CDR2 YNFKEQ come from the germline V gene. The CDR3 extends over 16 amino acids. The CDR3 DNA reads TGTGCCAGCAGCCAAGATCGGCCTGGACTTTCGGGCACCATATATTTT. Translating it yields CASSQDRPGLSGTIYF.

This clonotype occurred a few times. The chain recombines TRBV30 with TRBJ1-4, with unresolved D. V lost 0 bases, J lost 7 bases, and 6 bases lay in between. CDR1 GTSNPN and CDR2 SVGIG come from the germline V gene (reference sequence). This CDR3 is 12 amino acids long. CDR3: CAWSVGFEKLFF. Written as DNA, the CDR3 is TGTGCCTGGAGTGTAGGGTTTGAAAAACTGTTTTTT.

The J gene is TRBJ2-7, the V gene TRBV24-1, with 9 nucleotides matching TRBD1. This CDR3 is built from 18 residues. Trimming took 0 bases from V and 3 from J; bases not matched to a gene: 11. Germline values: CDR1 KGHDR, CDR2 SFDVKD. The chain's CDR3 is CATSDLAASRTGDYEQYF. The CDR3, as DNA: TGTGCCACCAGTGATTTGGCCGCCTCCAGGACAGGGGACTACGAGCAGTACTTC.

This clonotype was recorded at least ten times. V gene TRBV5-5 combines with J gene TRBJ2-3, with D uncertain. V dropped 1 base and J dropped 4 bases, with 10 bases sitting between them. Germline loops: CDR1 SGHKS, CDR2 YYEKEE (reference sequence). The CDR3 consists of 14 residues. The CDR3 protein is CASSLWSVADTQYF. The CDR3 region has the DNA TGTGCCAGCAGCTTGTGGAGTGTCGCAGATACGCAGTATTTT.

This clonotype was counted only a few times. The CDR3 region is CASSQLSGANTGELFF. CDR3 nucleotides: TGTGCCAGCAGCCAACTTTCCGGAGCGAACACCGGGGAGCTGTTTTTT. The chain recombines TRBV7-2 with TRBJ2-2; D remains ambiguous. V was cut by 5 bases and J by 0 bases, with 13 bases left in between. CDR1 and CDR2 from the germline V gene are SGHTA and FQGNSA. This CDR3 contains 16 residues.